Below, 21 T cell receptor beta chains from the same sample are listed, as sequenced in a study of regulatory T cells in long-lasting Graves disease. Time point denoted: persistent/refractory GD, antithyroid drugs over 5 years with positive TRAb. From RNA extracted from PBMCs, the TCR library was made. Arm-PCR of CDR3 regions and iRepertoire HTBI primers were used to build TCR beta libraries. In TCRdb, the multiplex PCR reads were re-called with MiXCR into one record per CDR3 protein. The data show 650,000 to 850,000 distinct CDR3 sequences, with 25% to 30% seen just once and 40% to 55% held by the top ten. Specimen: peripheral blood mononuclear cells (PBMCs), collected when the disease was refractory, from a patient treated with antithyroid drugs. The receptors shown here come from a female donor with Graves disease.

The V gene is TRBV20-1, the J gene TRBJ2-7, with a possible D match to TRBD1 (5 bases). This CDR3 is built from 14 residues. Germline loops: CDR1 DFQATT, CDR2 SNEGSKA (reference sequence). Between the trimmed V and J ends, which lost 4 bases and 2 bases, there was a span of 15 bases. CDR3 bases: TGCAGTGCTACGGACCAGGGCGCAGCCTACGAGCAGTACTTC. This codes for CSATDQGAAYEQYF.

CDR3 residues: CASSYGRGTINYGYTF. CDR3 in DNA: TGTGCCAGCAGTTACGGGCGGGGTACCATTAACTATGGCTACACCTTC. This chain links TRBV6-2 or TRBV6-3 with TRBJ1-2; D gene ambiguous. V lost 2 bases, J lost 1 base, and 14 bases lay in between. The germline V gene encodes CDR1 MNHEY and CDR2 SVGEGT. The CDR3 has 16 amino acids.

This clonotype was found a few times. The J gene is TRBJ2-7, the V gene TRBV6-2 or TRBV6-3; D possibly uses TRBD1 or TRBD2 (5 bases each). The CDR3 spans 15 residues. V dropped 6 bases and J dropped 6 bases, with 21 bases sitting between them. Germline CDR1 and CDR2: MNHEY and SVGEGT. CDR3 bases: TGTGCCAGCAGCAAACGGGACCTCGGGTCGGTCGAGCAGTACTTC. Its protein is CASSKRDLGSVEQYF.

V usage is TRBV9 and J usage is TRBJ1-1; 9 bases map to TRBD1. The CDR3 sequence is 16 residues long. Germline-derived CDR1 and CDR2 are SGDLS and YYNGEE. The V and J ends lost 4 bases and 4 bases, in that order; junction bases with no gene match: 11. Here the CDR3 reads CASSSYRGLEGTEAFF. The CDR3, as DNA: TGTGCCAGCAGCTCCTACAGGGGGCTCGAGGGCACTGAAGCTTTCTTT.

The genes are TRBV7-9 and TRBJ2-7, with 7 bases fitting TRBD1. Trimming took 5 bases from V and 0 from J; bases not matched to a gene: 13. The CDR3 extends over 17 amino acids. The germline V gene encodes CDR1 SEHNR and CDR2 FQNEAQ (reference sequence). CDR3 residues: CASSKPRTGRASYEQYF. The CDR3 DNA is TGTGCCAGCAGCAAGCCGAGGACAGGAAGGGCCTCCTACGAGCAGTACTTC.

V gene TRBV7-9 combines with J gene TRBJ2-7; 8 bases are a match to TRBD1. In germline, CDR1 is SEHNR, CDR2 FQNEAQ (reference sequence). J lost 2 bases, V lost 5 bases, and 5 bases had no gene match. This CDR3 spans 14 amino acids. The CDR3 bases are TGTGCCAGCAGCACACCGACAGGGGCCTACGAGCAGTACTTC. As protein: CASSTPTGAYEQYF.

Ten or more counts support this clonotype. The CDR3 reads CASSPRTGEETQYF. DNA for the CDR3: TGTGCCAGCAGCCCCCGGACAGGGGAAGAGACCCAGTACTTC. The J gene is TRBJ2-5, the V gene TRBV11-2; 9 bases map to TRBD1. Germline trimming cut 5 bases from V and 3 bases from J; bases unmatched to any gene: 4. The germline V gene has CDR1 SGHAT and CDR2 FQNNGV. The length of the CDR3 is 14 residues.

This clonotype was detected a few times. The J gene is TRBJ2-7, the V gene TRBV18, with 10 bases lining up with TRBD2. The CDR3 runs 15 residues. Germline V CDR1 and CDR2: KGHSH, LQKENI. V lost 3 bases to trimming and J lost 3 bases; unmatched junction nucleotides: 5. The CDR3 DNA follows: TGTGCCAGCTCACCGAGGACTAGCGGATACTACGAGCAGTACTTC. Protein product: CASSPRTSGYYEQYF.

This clonotype showed up just a few times. This chain connects TRBV27 to TRBJ1-2, with TRBD1 matching 7 bases. V lost 5 bases, J lost 4 bases, and 10 bases stayed unmatched. This CDR3 region has 15 residues. Germline V gives CDR1 MNHEY, CDR2 SMNVEV (reference sequence). The CDR3 DNA is TGTGCCAGCAGTATGAACTCCGGGACAGCCTATGGCTACACCTTC. Translated, it gives CASSMNSGTAYGYTF.

This clonotype was detected only a few times. V is TRBV29-1 and J is TRBJ1-1; D is undetermined. V was cut by 7 bases and J by 0 bases, with 6 bases left in between. Germline V gene data show CDR1 as SQVTM and CDR2 as ANQGSEA. The CDR3 contains 11 residues. The CDR3 sequence is CSGLMNTEAFF. CDR3 sequence (DNA): TGCAGCGGGCTGATGAACACTGAAGCTTTCTTT.

The chain links TRBV6-2 or TRBV6-3 to TRBJ2-3, with unresolved D. V was shortened by 5 bases and J by 6 bases, with 18 bases between the two germline ends. This CDR3 region has 15 residues. Germline V CDR1 and CDR2: MNHEY, SVGEGT. DNA of the CDR3: TGTGCCAGCAGTGAATCTAGGGCAAGGACGGATACGCAGTATTTT. Translated: CASSESRARTDTQYF.

This chain joins TRBV29-1 and TRBJ1-3; no definite D call. Trimming cost V 3 bases and J 0 bases, with 6 bases left between them. Germline CDR1 and CDR2: SQVTM and ANQGSEA. This CDR3 is 13 amino acids long. CDR3 protein: CSVDSDSGNTIYF. The CDR3 DNA sequence: TGCAGCGTTGACAGTGACTCTGGAAACACCATATATTTT. Full variable domain (remainder filled in from reference TRBV29-1 and TRBJ1-3): SAVISQKPSRDICQRGTSLTIQCQVDSQVTMMFWYRQQPGQSLTLIATANQGSEATYESGFVIDKFPISRPNLTFSTLTVSNMSPEDSSIYLCSVDSDSGNTIYFGEGSWLTVV.

The chain employs TRBV6-1 and TRBJ2-7; 9 bases agree with TRBD2. J gave up 5 bases and V 6 bases, and 8 bases lay outside the gene matches. Germline CDR1 MNHNS, CDR2 SASEGT. The CDR3 runs 14 residues. CDR3 sequence reads: CASSPISGRNEQYF. The CDR3 nucleotides are TGTGCCAGCAGCCCGATTAGCGGGAGAAACGAGCAGTACTTC.

The chain links TRBV6-2 or TRBV6-3 to TRBJ2-2; 8 positions agree with TRBD1. Trimming cost V 2 bases and J 6 bases; bases outside gene matches: 20. This CDR3 region has 20 residues. Germline CDR1 is MNHEY and CDR2 is SVGEGT. DNA of the CDR3: TGTGCCAGCAGTTACGTGCGCCTCGGACAGGGAAACCAACGCGCCGGGGAGCTGTTTTTT. Protein sequence: CASSYVRLGQGNQRAGELFF.

This chain connects TRBV7-9 to TRBJ2-7; D gene ambiguous. V was shortened by 3 bases and J by 7 bases, with 10 bases between the two germline ends. The V gene's germline CDR1 is SEHNR and CDR2 FQNEAQ (reference sequence). The CDR3 runs 12 residues. The CDR3 sequence is CASSFNRREQYF. CDR3 DNA: TGTGCCAGCAGCTTTAATAGACGTGAGCAGTACTTC.

This clonotype was detected a few times. The chain has TRBV27 and TRBJ2-3; D is perhaps TRBD1 (5 bases). CDR1 and CDR2 from the germline V gene are MNHEY and SMNVEV (reference sequence). V was trimmed by 2 bases and J by 5 bases, leaving 17 bases between them. The CDR3 is made up of 16 amino acids. The CDR3 reads CASSLGRHRRGDTQYF. The CDR3 bases are TGTGCCAGCAGTTTAGGTAGGCACAGGAGAGGAGATACGCAGTATTTT.

This rearrangement joins TRBV5-6 to TRBJ1-2; unclear D gene. Trimming left V 1 base short and J 4 bases short, with 17 bases between. Germline V lookup: CDR1 SGHDT, CDR2 YYEEEE. CDR3 length: 16 amino acids. The CDR3 DNA sequence: TGTGCCAGCAGCTTGACCGGGCCTCGACCCCTCTATGGCTACACCTTC. Translated, it gives CASSLTGPRPLYGYTF.

This clonotype was seen more than once but under ten times. The chain carries TRBV29-1 and TRBJ1-2; D is unresolved. This CDR3 spans 12 amino acids. Germline V lookup: CDR1 SQVTM, CDR2 ANQGSEA. Trimming stripped 6 bases from V and 1 base from J, with 9 bases between. The chain's CDR3 is CSVVDGNYGYTF. The CDR3 DNA follows: TGCAGCGTAGTGGACGGTAACTATGGCTACACCTTC.

This sequence joins TRBV10-3 and TRBJ2-7, with 11 bases that match TRBD1. In germline, CDR1 is ENHRY, CDR2 SYGVKD. Trimming at V came to 6 bases and at J to 5 bases, leaving 9 bases not matched to a gene. There are 15 residues in the CDR3. CDR3 sequence (DNA): TGTGCCATCAGGGATCCACCGGGACAGGGGGACGAGCAGTACTTC. Residues: CAIRDPPGQGDEQYF.

This clonotype has more than one count but fewer than ten. V is TRBV12-3 or TRBV12-4 and J is TRBJ2-3; D may be TRBD1 (6 bases). The CDR3 is made up of 16 amino acids. Trimming stripped 5 bases from V and 3 bases from J, with 18 bases between. CDR3 DNA: TGTGCCAGCAGTCCGGGGACAACTTGGAGTACAGATACGCAGTATTTT. Amino acid sequence: CASSPGTTWSTDTQYF.

About this clonotype itself: A much larger clone lies a single base off, so this may be a read error. The V call is TRBV6-6, the J call TRBJ2-4; the match to TRBD1 covers 7 bases. This CDR3 region has 15 residues. Germline assignment: CDR1 MNHNY and CDR2 SVGAGI (reference sequence). CDR3 nucleotides: TGTGCCAGCAGTTACTGGGGCGCAGGGGGTGACATTCGGTACTTC. This translates into CASSYWGAGGDIRYF.